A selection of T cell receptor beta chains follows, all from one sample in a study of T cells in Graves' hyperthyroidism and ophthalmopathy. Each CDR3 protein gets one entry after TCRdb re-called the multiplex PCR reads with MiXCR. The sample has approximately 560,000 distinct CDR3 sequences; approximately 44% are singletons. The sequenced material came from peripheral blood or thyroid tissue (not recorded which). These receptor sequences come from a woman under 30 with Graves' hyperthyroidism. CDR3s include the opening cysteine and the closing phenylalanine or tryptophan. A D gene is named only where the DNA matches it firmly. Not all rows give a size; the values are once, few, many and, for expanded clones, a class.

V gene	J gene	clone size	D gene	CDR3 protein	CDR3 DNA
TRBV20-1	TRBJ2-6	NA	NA	CSATSAAGANVLTF	TGCAGTGCTACGTCGGCGGCTGGGGCCAACGTCCTGACTTTC
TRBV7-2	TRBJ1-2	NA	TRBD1	CASSRQDTTGYGYTF	TGTGCCAGCAGCCGTCAGGACACGACAGGGTATGGCTACACCTTC
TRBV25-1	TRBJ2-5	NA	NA	CASSQSPLPTQYF	TGTGCCAGCAGCCAGTCCCCGCTCCCGACCCAGTACTTC
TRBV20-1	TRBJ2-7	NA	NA	CSGRGKTSYEQYF	TGCAGTGGGAGGGGGAAAACCTCCTACGAGCAGTACTTC
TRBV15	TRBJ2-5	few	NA	CATSSLGSAQETQYF	TGTGCCACCAGCAGCTTGGGCAGTGCCCAAGAGACCCAGTACTTC
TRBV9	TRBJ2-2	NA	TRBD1	CASSFKTGDTGELFF	TGTGCCAGCAGCTTCAAAACAGGGGATACCGGGGAGCTGTTTTTT
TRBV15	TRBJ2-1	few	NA	CATSSGTGNEQFF	TGTGCCACCAGCAGCGGGACTGGGAATGAGCAGTTCTTC
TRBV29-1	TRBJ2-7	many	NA	CSVEASPYEQYF	TGCAGCGTTGAAGCTTCCCCCTACGAGCAGTACTTC
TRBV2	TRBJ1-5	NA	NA	CASSYAGDRYQPQHF	TGTGCCAGCAGTTACGCTGGGGACCGATATCAGCCCCAGCATTTT
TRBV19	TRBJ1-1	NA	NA	CASSIVQAVNIEAFF	TGTGCCAGTAGTATCGTACAGGCTGTGAACATTGAAGCTTTCTTT
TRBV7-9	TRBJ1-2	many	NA	CASSLNYGAYGYTF	TGTGCCAGCAGCTTAAACTACGGTGCCTATGGCTACACCTTC
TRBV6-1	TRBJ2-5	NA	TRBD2	CASSQGAGGPGETQYF	TGTGCCAGCAGTCAGGGAGCGGGAGGGCCTGGGGAGACCCAGTACTTC
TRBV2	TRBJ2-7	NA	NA	CASSDRVWDKNYEQYF	TGTGCCAGCAGTGACCGCGTCTGGGACAAAAACTACGAGCAGTACTTC
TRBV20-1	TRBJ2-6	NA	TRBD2	CSARIAGGSGANVLTF	TGCAGTGCTAGAATAGCGGGAGGGTCTGGGGCCAACGTCCTGACTTTC
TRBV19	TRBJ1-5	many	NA	CASRPLVGGDQPQHF	TGTGCCAGTAGGCCTTTGGTGGGAGGGGATCAGCCCCAGCATTTT
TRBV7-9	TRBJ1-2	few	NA	CASSDRAGTYKNYGYTF	TGTGCCAGCAGTGATCGGGCAGGGACGTACAAAAACTATGGCTACACCTTC
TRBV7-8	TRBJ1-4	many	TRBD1	CASSAWDRENEKLFF	TGTGCCAGCAGCGCCTGGGACAGGGAAAATGAAAAACTGTTTTTT
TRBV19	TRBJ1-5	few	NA	CASSISVPGVSPQHF	TGTGCCAGTAGTATTTCGGTCCCTGGGGTATCGCCCCAGCATTTT
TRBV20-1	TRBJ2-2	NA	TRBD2	CSASGLAGTSVPGELFF	TGCAGTGCTAGTGGTTTGGCCGGGACTAGCGTGCCCGGGGAGCTGTTTTTT
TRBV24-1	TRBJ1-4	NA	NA	CATSDSRTHNEKLFF	TGTGCCACCAGTGATTCCCGGACACATAATGAAAAACTGTTTTTT
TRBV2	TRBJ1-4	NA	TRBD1	CASTVQGGGQDEKLFF	TGTGCCAGCACCGTTCAGGGGGGAGGGCAGGATGAAAAACTGTTTTTT
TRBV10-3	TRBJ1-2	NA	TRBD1	CAIRGQVWDYTF	TGTGCCATCAGAGGACAGGTTTGGGACTACACCTTC
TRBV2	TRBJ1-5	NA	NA	CASSEPLPQGPNQPQHF	TGTGCCAGCAGTGAACCCTTACCGCAGGGTCCCAATCAGCCCCAGCATTTT
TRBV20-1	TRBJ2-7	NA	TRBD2	CSAILAAGAYEQYF	TGCAGTGCTATTTTAGCGGCGGGGGCCTACGAGCAGTACTTC